A single sample is the source of the 20 T cell receptor beta chains below, sequenced in a study of cytomegalovirus exposure and HLA in healthy donors. The primer mix had 60 Vbeta and 13 Jbeta primers. TCRdb's copy holds only in-frame clones and misses some; the assay was immunoSEQ multiplex PCR. This sample's clone table lists approximately 75,000 clones. The specimen sequenced was PBMCs. The receptors here all came from a man aged 35 to 55 in good health and CMV-seronegative.

This chain connects TRBV6-6 to TRBJ2-7; 8 bases are shared with TRBD2. Germline loops: CDR1 MNHNY, CDR2 SVGAGI (reference sequence). The V and J ends lost 7 bases and 7 bases, in that order; junction bases with no gene match: 15. This CDR3 comprises 15 residues. CDR3 coding DNA: TGTGCCAGCATGATGAGCGGGGGAATTAGGACAGAGCAGTACTTC. Translated: CASMMSGGIRTEQYF.

The V call is TRBV10-2, the J call TRBJ1-6; the D gene is possibly TRBD1 (6 bases). CDR3 length equals 13 residues. V lost 8 bases and J 7 bases, leaving 12 bases between the germline ends. Germline V gene data show CDR1 as WSHSY and CDR2 as SAAADI. The CDR3 here is CASARQENSPLHF. The CDR3 nucleotides are TGCGCCAGCGCCCGACAGGAGAATTCACCCCTCCACTTT.

The chain combines TRBV7-2 with TRBJ2-2, with 9 bases fitting TRBD2. In germline, CDR1 is SGHTA, CDR2 FQGNSA. Trimming took 5 bases from V and 7 from J; bases not matched to a gene: 20. The CDR3 runs 19 residues. CDR3 sequence reads: CASSPSGAGINPNGGELFF. The CDR3 DNA sequence: TGTGCCAGCAGCCCTAGCGGGGCGGGTATTAACCCGAACGGCGGGGAGCTGTTTTTT.

This chain connects TRBV6-5 to TRBJ2-3, with 7 bases matching TRBD2. J lost 5 bases, V lost 1 base, and 6 bases had no gene match. The germline gives CDR1 MNHEY, CDR2 SVGAGI. This CDR3 is built from 15 residues. CDR3 DNA sequence: TGTGCCAGCAGTTACTTCGCGGGAGTGGTAGATACGCAGTATTTT. Encoded protein: CASSYFAGVVDTQYF.

The J gene is TRBJ1-2, the V gene TRBV10-3, with 12 bases lining up with TRBD1. Germline-derived CDR1 and CDR2 are ENHRY and SYGVKD. V shed 6 bases and J 8 bases; nucleotides not matched to a gene: 13. This CDR3 contains 16 residues. In DNA, the CDR3 is TGTGCCATCAGCCGGGGGACAGGGGGCATAGTGGAGGGCTACACCTTC. It specifies CAISRGTGGIVEGYTF.

The genes are TRBV7-6 and TRBJ1-1; 7 positions agree with TRBD1. J lost 1 base, V lost 5 bases, and 7 bases had no gene match. Germline V gene lookup returns CDR1 SGHVS and CDR2 FNYEAQ. This CDR3 comprises 15 residues. The CDR3 region is CASSLSGQQNTEAFF. In nucleotides, the CDR3 is TGTGCCAGCAGCCTATCGGGACAGCAGAACACTGAAGCTTTCTTT.

This sequence joins TRBV9 and TRBJ1-4, with D hard to call. V lost 4 bases to trimming and J lost 7 bases, with 17 bases between them. The CDR3 is 15 residues long. CDR1 is SGDLS, CDR2 YYNGEE, per germline. Written as DNA, the CDR3 is TGTGCCAGCAGCCCAGACCCTGGGAGGTTTGAAAAACTGTTTTTT. Residues: CASSPDPGRFEKLFF.

The J gene is TRBJ2-3, the V gene TRBV5-4; 9 bases are a match to TRBD1. Trimming at V came to 4 bases and at J to 4 bases, leaving 4 bases not matched to a gene. CDR1 and CDR2 from the germline V gene are SGHNT and YYREEE (reference sequence). This CDR3 has 14 amino acids. CDR3 region: CASSEDRGPDTQYF. In DNA form, the CDR3 reads TGTGCCAGCAGCGAGGACAGGGGACCAGATACGCAGTATTTT. The full variable domain, its missing parts supplied by reference TRBV5-4 and TRBJ2-3, is ETGVTQSPTHLIKTRGQQVTLRCSSQSGHNTVSWYQQALGQGPQFIFQYYREEENGRGNFPPRFSGLQFPNYSSELNVNALELDDSALYLCASSEDRGPDTQYFGPGTRLTVL.

This chain connects TRBV5-4 to TRBJ2-4; a possible D gene is TRBD2 (6 bases). This CDR3 is built from 16 residues. Germline V gene data show CDR1 as SGHNT and CDR2 as YYREEE (reference sequence). V lost 1 base to trimming and J lost 0 bases, with 11 bases between them. CDR3: CASSLPGGLAKNIQYF. In DNA form, the CDR3 reads TGTGCCAGCAGCTTGCCCGGGGGACTAGCCAAAAACATTCAGTACTTC.

This rearrangement joins TRBV4-2 to TRBJ1-1; D call uncertain. Trimming took 1 base from V and 1 from J, leaving 4 bases between them. CDR1 LGHNA and CDR2 YNFKEQ come from the germline V gene. The CDR3 consists of 13 residues. Written as DNA, the CDR3 is TGTGCCAGCAGCCAAGTCGGGAACACTGAAGCTTTCTTT. Protein sequence: CASSQVGNTEAFF.

This chain uses TRBV27 with TRBJ1-2; TRBD1 matches 7 bases. There are 17 residues in the CDR3. Germline V gives CDR1 MNHEY, CDR2 SMNVEV (reference sequence). The J segment lost 0 bases and the V segment lost 1 base, leaving 8 bases of the junction unmatched. As DNA, the CDR3 is TGTGCCAGCAGTTTATATCCCGGAGGGGGCACTAACTATGGCTACACCTTC. Protein product: CASSLYPGGGTNYGYTF.

The chain is built from TRBV14 and TRBJ2-1; TRBD2 agrees at 7 bases. CDR1 and CDR2 from the germline V gene are SGHDN and FVKESK. The V segment lost 0 bases and the J segment 7 bases; nucleotides outside the gene matches: 9. CDR3 length: 16 amino acids. The CDR3 region is CASSQDWGEGRNEQFF. The CDR3 DNA follows: TGTGCCAGCAGCCAAGATTGGGGGGAGGGCCGGAATGAGCAGTTCTTC.

The chain combines TRBV11-2 with TRBJ2-2; 7 positions match TRBD2. Germline-derived CDR1 and CDR2 are SGHAT and FQNNGV. J lost 4 bases, V lost 4 bases, and 18 bases had no gene match. There are 19 residues in the CDR3. The DNA for the CDR3 is TGTGCCAGCAGCTCCTCAGGGAGGTTGGCGGGAGAGGGCACCGGGGAGCTGTTTTTT. Its protein is CASSSSGRLAGEGTGELFF.

The chain links TRBV11-2 to TRBJ2-5, with 13 bases matching TRBD2. This CDR3 has 16 amino acids. Per the germline V gene, CDR1 is SGHAT and CDR2 is FQNNGV. Germline trimming cut 3 bases from V and 5 bases from J; bases unmatched to any gene: 6. The CDR3 sequence: CASSFGLAGDVETQYF. The CDR3 nucleotides are TGTGCCAGCAGCTTTGGACTAGCGGGGGATGTGGAGACCCAGTACTTC.

This chain uses TRBV6-5 with TRBJ1-5; D is ambiguous. V was cut by 6 bases and J by 7 bases, with 10 bases left in between. This CDR3 region has 12 residues. CDR1 MNHEY and CDR2 SVGAGI come from the germline V gene. DNA of the CDR3: TGTGCCAGCAGCCCCGCGGGACAGCCCCAGCATTTT. Protein product: CASSPAGQPQHF.

The gene calls are TRBV9 and TRBJ1-1; D may be TRBD1 (5 bases). This CDR3 region has 13 residues. V gave up 5 bases and J gave up 1 base, with 9 bases separating them. Germline V gene sequence: CDR1 SGDLS, CDR2 YYNGEE. The DNA of the CDR3 is TGTGCCAGCAGGGATACAGGGAACACTGAAGCTTTCTTT. This gives the protein CASRDTGNTEAFF.

The chain combines TRBV6-1 with TRBJ2-5; the D is unclear. The J call may not be correct, given that the DNA end is closer to TRBJ2-7. Germline CDR1 MNHNS, CDR2 SASEGT. CDR3 length: 14 amino acids. The CDR3 DNA reads as TGTGCCAGCAGTGAAGTCGGTCAGGATTACGAGCAGTACTTC. It is translated as CASSEVGQDYEQYF.

This chain links TRBV7-8 with TRBJ2-2; tentative D call: TRBD1 (6 bases). Germline CDR1 is SGHVS and CDR2 is FQNEAQ. The V gene lost 3 bases and the J gene lost 4 bases, with 15 bases spanning the gap. The CDR3 is made up of 16 amino acids. CDR3 region: CASSFILGAGTGELFF. The CDR3 region has the DNA TGTGCCAGCAGCTTCATCTTGGGGGCTGGCACCGGGGAGCTGTTTTTT.

The chain employs TRBV7-2 and TRBJ2-5; 8 bases map to TRBD2. CDR1 is SGHTA, CDR2 FQGNSA, per germline. J was trimmed by 5 bases and V by 4 bases; bases with no gene match: 12. The length of the CDR3 is 16 residues. In DNA form, the CDR3 reads TGTGCCAGCAGCTCCGTGGACGGCGGGGGGTCTGAGACCCAGTACTTC. Translating gives CASSSVDGGGSETQYF.

The chain combines TRBV6-5 with TRBJ2-5, with 8 bases identical to TRBD1. Germline trimming cut 5 bases from V and 5 bases from J; bases unmatched to any gene: 10. The CDR3 is 15 amino acids. The V gene's germline CDR1 is MNHEY and CDR2 SVGAGI. CDR3 region: CASSLAGQATETQYF. The CDR3 bases are TGTGCCAGCAGTCTGGCGGGACAGGCGACCGAGACCCAGTACTTC.